This T cell receptor (beta chain) stems from a study of T-cell memory formation after mild COVID-19. Study-wide results and limits: Specificity for SARS-CoV-2 was not confirmed among the second-wave clones peaking on day 37. Contracting clones localized mainly to CM and EM when CD4+ and mainly to EMRA when CD8+. Pre-infection memory held some responding clones, suggesting pre-existing cross-reactive T cells responded.

TCRdb analysed the 5' RACE reads with MiXCR anew, one entry per CDR3 protein. The data hold 14,000 to 15,000 distinct CDR3 sequences, with 20% to 25% observed a single time. The table lists this clonotype with a few counts. The antigen remains undetermined. CDR1 and CDR2 from the germline V gene are SQVTM and ANQGSEA. CDR3 size: 15 residues. V was clipped by 3 bases and J by 2 bases; unmatched bases: 8. The sample consisted of PBMCs or a T cell subset sorted from them (not recorded which). This TCR was sampled from a man aged 18 to 29 who had mild COVID-19 (a few samples of this study predate the infection). Cell type and time point are not known. This chain joins TRBV29-1 and TRBJ2-5; 8 nucleotides align to TRBD2. The CDR3 sequence: CSVEPPPGGQETQYF. CDR3 sequence (DNA): TGCAGCGTTGAGCCCCCCCCGGGGGGGCAAGAGACCCAGTACTTC.